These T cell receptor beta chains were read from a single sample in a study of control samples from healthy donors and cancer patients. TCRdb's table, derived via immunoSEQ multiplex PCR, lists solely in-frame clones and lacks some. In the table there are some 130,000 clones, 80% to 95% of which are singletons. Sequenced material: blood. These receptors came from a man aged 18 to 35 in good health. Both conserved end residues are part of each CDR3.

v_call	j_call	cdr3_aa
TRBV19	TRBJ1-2	CASSINPRGEGSYGYTF
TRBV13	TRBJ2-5	CASSESGLAGKQTQYF
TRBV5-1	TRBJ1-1	CASKEGISGAEAFF
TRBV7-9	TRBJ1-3	CASSPPGFAGNTIYF
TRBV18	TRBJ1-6	CASSPQQGEGSPLHF
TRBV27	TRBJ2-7	CASSRTNRGRYEQYF
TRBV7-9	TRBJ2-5	CASSPRTSGALTQYF
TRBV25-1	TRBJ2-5	CASSPTDREETQYF
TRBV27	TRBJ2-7	CASRSRGEGDEQYF
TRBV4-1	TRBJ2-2	CASSQEGGGASGELFF
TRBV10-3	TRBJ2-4	CAISDPPGQGAKNIQYF